The clone carrying this TCR beta chain was seen a handful of times. This entry comes from a study of blood T cell repertoires in COVID-19. Clones were sequenced by immunoSEQ multiplex PCR, and TCRdb holds only the in-frame ones, with some missing. The table shows roughly 350,000 clones, with around 87% occurring only once. The V end was cut by 10 bases, the J end by 2 bases, with 12 bases between. This CDR3 spans 12 amino acids. Per germline, CDR1 MGHDK and CDR2 SYGVNS. Sequences were obtained from peripheral blood. V gene TRBV25-1 combines with J gene TRBJ2-7; D is unresolved. This clonotype was sampled from a woman in her 30s with COVID-19, enrolled during active disease. Here the CDR3 DNA reads TGTGCCAACACGCTGGGCCCCTACGAGCAGTACTTC. Amino acid sequence: CANTLGPYEQYF.